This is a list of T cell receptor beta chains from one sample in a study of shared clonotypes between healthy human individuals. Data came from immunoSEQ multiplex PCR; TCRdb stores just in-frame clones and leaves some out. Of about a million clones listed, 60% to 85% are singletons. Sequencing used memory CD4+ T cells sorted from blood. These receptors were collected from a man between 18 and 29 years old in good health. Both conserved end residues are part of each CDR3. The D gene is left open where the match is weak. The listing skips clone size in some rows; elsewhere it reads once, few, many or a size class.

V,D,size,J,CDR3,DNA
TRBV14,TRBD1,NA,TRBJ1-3,CASSPMDRDGNTIYF,TGTGCCAGCAGCCCGATGGACAGGGACGGAAACACCATATATTTT
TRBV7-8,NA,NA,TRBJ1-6,CASSLVFASSYNSPLHF,TGTGCCAGCAGCTTAGTGTTCGCGAGCTCCTATAATTCACCCCTCCACTTT
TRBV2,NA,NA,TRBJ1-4,CASSGWRASNEKLFF,TGTGCCAGCAGCGGGTGGAGGGCGTCTAATGAAAAACTGTTTTTT
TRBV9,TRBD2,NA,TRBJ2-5,CASSAGLAGQETQYF,TGTGCCAGCAGCGCGGGACTAGCGGGCCAAGAGACCCAGTACTTC
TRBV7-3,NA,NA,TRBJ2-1,CASSLRGLGEQFF,TGTGCCAGCAGCTTAAGGGGGCTTGGTGAGCAGTTCTTC
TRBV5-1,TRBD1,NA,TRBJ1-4,CASSLARDRPNEKLFF,TGCGCCAGCAGCTTGGCCCGGGACAGGCCGAATGAAAAACTGTTTTTT
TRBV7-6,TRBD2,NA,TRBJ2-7,CASSPLAGSGEQYF,TGTGCCAGCAGCCCACTAGCGGGAAGCGGCGAGCAGTACTTC
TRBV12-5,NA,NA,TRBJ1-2,CASGLVVGGSNYGYTF,TGTGCTAGTGGTTTGGTGGTCGGCGGCAGTAACTATGGCTACACCTTC
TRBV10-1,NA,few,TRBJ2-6,CASRWSGSGANVLTF,TGCGCCAGCAGGTGGTCAGGGTCAGGGGCCAACGTCCTGACTTTC
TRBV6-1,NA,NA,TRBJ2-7,CASTRGSYEQYF,TGTGCCAGCACTAGGGGCAGCTACGAGCAGTACTTC
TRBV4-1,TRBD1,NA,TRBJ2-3,CASSRTGSTDTQYF,TGCGCCAGCAGTCGGACAGGGAGCACAGATACGCAGTATTTT
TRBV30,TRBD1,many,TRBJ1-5,CAWSGGQGDQPQHF,TGTGCCTGGAGTGGGGGACAGGGCGATCAGCCCCAGCATTTT
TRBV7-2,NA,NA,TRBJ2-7,CASSVTGTNSAYEQYF,TGTGCCAGCAGCGTAACAGGGACCAATTCCGCCTACGAGCAGTACTTC
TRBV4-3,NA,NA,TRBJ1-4,CASSQVLGAREKLFF,TGCGCCAGCAGCCAAGTACTGGGGGCAAGAGAAAAACTGTTTTTT
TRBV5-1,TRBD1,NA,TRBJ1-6,CASSLEGQVGSPLHF,TGCGCCAGCAGCTTGGAGGGACAGGTGGGTTCACCCCTCCACTTT
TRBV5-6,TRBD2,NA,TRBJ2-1,CASSLPSGVNEQFF,TGTGCCAGCAGCCTCCCTAGCGGGGTTAATGAGCAGTTCTTC
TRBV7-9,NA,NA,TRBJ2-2,CASSLAKPGKLFF,TGTGCCAGCAGCTTAGCGAAGCCAGGGAAGCTGTTTTTT
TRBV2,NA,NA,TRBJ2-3,CASRNGGLTDTQYF,TGTGCCAGTCGAAATGGCGGACTCACAGATACGCAGTATTTT
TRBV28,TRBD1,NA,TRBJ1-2,CASSSGTADGYTF,TGTGCCAGCAGTTCCGGGACAGCGGATGGCTACACCTTC
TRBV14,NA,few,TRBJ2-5,CASSRGQQETQYF,TGTGCCAGCAGCCGGGGGCAGCAAGAGACCCAGTACTTC
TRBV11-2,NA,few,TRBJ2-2,CASRSTPGIANTGELFF,TGTGCCAGCAGGTCAACTCCGGGGATCGCGAACACCGGGGAGCTGTTTTTT
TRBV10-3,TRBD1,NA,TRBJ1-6,CAISETDRGNSPLHF,TGTGCCATCAGTGAGACGGACAGGGGAAATTCACCCCTCCACTTT
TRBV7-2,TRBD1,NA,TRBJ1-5,CASSSGGYNQPQHF,TGTGCCAGCAGCTCAGGGGGGTACAATCAGCCCCAGCATTTT
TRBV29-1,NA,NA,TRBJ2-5,CSVSFQGSQETQYF,TGCAGCGTTTCCTTCCAGGGTTCTCAAGAGACCCAGTACTTC
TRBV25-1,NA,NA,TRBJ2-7,CASSDARGGSYEQYF,TGTGCCAGCAGTGACGCCCGGGGAGGATCCTACGAGCAGTACTTC
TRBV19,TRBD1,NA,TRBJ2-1,CASSQGDRYNEQFF,TGTGCCAGTAGCCAGGGGGATAGGTACAATGAGCAGTTCTTC
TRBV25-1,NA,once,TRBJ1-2,CASSSRGVSYGYTF,TGTGCCAGCAGTTCCCGTGGGGTCAGCTATGGCTACACCTTC
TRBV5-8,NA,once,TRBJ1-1,CASSGALNTEAFF,TGTGCCAGCAGCGGCGCCCTGAACACTGAAGCTTTCTTT
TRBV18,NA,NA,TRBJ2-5,CASSSQETQYF,TGTGCCAGCTCATCGCAAGAGACCCAGTACTTC
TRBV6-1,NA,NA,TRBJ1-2,CASSRDSQGHYGYTF,TGTGCCAGCAGTCGGGACTCCCAGGGTCACTATGGCTACACCTTC
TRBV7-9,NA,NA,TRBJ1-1,CASSLAGGSTEAFF,TGTGCCAGCAGCTTAGCGGGAGGATCAACTGAAGCTTTCTTT
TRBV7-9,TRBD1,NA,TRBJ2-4,CASSSDRRNGDIQYF,TGTGCCAGCAGTTCGGACAGGAGGAATGGGGACATTCAGTACTTC
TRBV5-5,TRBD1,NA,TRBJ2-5,CASSLDRGRETQYF,TGTGCCAGCAGCCTTGACAGGGGGCGAGAGACCCAGTACTTC
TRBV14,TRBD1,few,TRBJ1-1,CASSQEGGNTEAFF,TGTGCCAGCAGCCAAGAAGGGGGCAACACTGAAGCTTTCTTT
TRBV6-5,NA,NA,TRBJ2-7,CASSDRAEQYF,TGTGCCAGCAGTGATAGGGCCGAGCAGTACTTC
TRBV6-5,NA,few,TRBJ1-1,CASSRGQDTEAFF,TGTGCCAGCAGCCGGGGACAAGACACTGAAGCTTTCTTT
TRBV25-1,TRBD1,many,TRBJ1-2,CASSEGQGVYYGYTF,TGTGCCAGCAGTGAGGGACAGGGGGTTTACTATGGCTACACCTTC
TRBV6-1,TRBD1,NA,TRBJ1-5,CASREPGQGSYSNQPQHF,TGTGCCAGCAGGGAACCGGGACAGGGGTCTTATAGCAATCAGCCCCAGCATTTT
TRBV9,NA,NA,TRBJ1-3,CASSSVTSSGNTIYF,TGTGCCAGCAGCTCTGTCACAAGCTCTGGAAACACCATATATTTT
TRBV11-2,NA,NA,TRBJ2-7,CASSLGTYEQYF,TGTGCCAGCAGCTTGGGGACTTACGAGCAGTACTTC
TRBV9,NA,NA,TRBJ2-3,CASSARDRDTQYF,TGTGCCAGCAGCGCCAGAGACCGAGATACGCAGTATTTT
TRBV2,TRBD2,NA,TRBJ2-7,CASSVGDGRTYEQYF,TGTGCCAGCAGTGTAGGCGACGGGAGGACCTACGAGCAGTACTTC
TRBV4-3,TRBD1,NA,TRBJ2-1,CASSQEILTGAYNEQFF,TGCGCCAGCAGCCAAGAGATCTTGACAGGGGCTTACAATGAGCAGTTCTTC
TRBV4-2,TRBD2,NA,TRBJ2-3,CASSLSRGTSAHRSQYF,TGTGCCAGCAGCCTCTCCCGAGGTACTAGCGCCCACCGATCGCAGTATTTT
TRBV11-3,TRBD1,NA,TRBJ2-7,CASSPRTGPSHEQYF,TGTGCCAGCAGCCCTCGGACAGGACCCTCTCACGAGCAGTACTTC
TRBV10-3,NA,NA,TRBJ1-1,CAISESRANTEAFF,TGTGCCATCAGTGAGTCTAGGGCCAACACTGAAGCTTTCTTT
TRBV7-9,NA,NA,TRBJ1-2,CASSLDQGGSGYTF,TGTGCCAGCAGCTTAGATCAAGGGGGAAGTGGCTACACCTTC
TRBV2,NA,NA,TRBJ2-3,CASKTRDTQYF,TGTGCCAGCAAGACTAGAGATACGCAGTATTTT
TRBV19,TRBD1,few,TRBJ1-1,CASSILLGQEAFF,TGTGCCAGTAGTATTTTATTGGGACAGGAAGCTTTCTTT
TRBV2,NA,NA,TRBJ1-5,CASSLSNQPQHF,TGTGCCAGCAGTCTTAGCAATCAGCCCCAGCATTTT
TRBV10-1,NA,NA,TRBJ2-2,CASSEGQMNTGELFF,TGCGCCAGCAGTGAGGGACAGATGAACACCGGGGAGCTGTTTTTT
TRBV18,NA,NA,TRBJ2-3,CASSPPTVATQYF,TGTGCCAGCTCGCCGCCTACAGTAGCTACGCAGTATTTT
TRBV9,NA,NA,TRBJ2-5,CASSVDSGETQYF,TGTGCCAGCAGCGTAGACTCGGGGGAGACCCAGTACTTC
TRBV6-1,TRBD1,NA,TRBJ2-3,CASSEGSTYRGRADTQYF,TGTGCCAGCAGTGAAGGGAGTACCTACAGGGGGCGGGCAGATACGCAGTATTTT
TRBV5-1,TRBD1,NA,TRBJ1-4,CASSSQGGVALSEKLFF,TGCGCCAGCAGCTCCCAGGGGGGGGTGGCGCTGAGCGAAAAACTGTTTTTT